The 20 T cell receptor beta chains presented below share a single source sample, sequenced in a study of T cell repertoires in cytomegalovirus infection. MiXCR, run by TCRdb on the reads, gives a single entry per CDR3 protein. Of more than 400,000 distinct CDR3 sequences in the sample, more than 25% were seen once. The source material was PBMCs. The receptors originated from a human donor in good health (CMV status not recorded). Some clones in this sample may be carry-over from other donors' samples.

This chain joins TRBV28 and TRBJ2-1, with TRBD2 matching 13 bases. V was clipped by 3 bases and J by 10 bases; unmatched bases: 6. CDR3 size: 15 residues. Germline-derived CDR1 and CDR2 are MDHEN and SYDVKM. CDR3 DNA: TGTGCCAGCAGTTTCTCCAGACTAGCGGGAGGAGAGCAGTTCTTC. Translating it yields CASSFSRLAGGEQFF.

The chain employs TRBV6-1 and TRBJ2-5; maybe TRBD2 (5 bases). The CDR3 has 11 amino acids. V lost 6 bases, J lost 3 bases, and 5 bases lay in between. Germline CDR1 MNHNS, CDR2 SASEGT. The CDR3 spells CASRREETQYF. The CDR3 region has the DNA TGTGCCAGCAGGAGGGAAGAGACCCAGTACTTC.

This sequence joins TRBV7-4 and TRBJ1-1; D is unclear. The V end lost 3 bases, the J end lost 11 bases, and 4 bases lay between the germline ends. The germline gives CDR1 SGHVT, CDR2 SQSDAQ. CDR3 size: 9 residues. The CDR3, as DNA: TGTGCCAGCAGCTTTCCGGCTTTCTTT. Its protein product is CASSFPAFF.

This clonotype was observed a few times. The CDR3, as DNA: TGTGCCAGCAGCGTATCTAGCCCAAGCTCCTACAATGAGCAGTTCTTC. It encodes CASSVSSPSSYNEQFF. The chain uses TRBV7-2 and TRBJ2-1; TRBD2 is a possible D gene (5 bases). The CDR3 runs 16 residues. Germline CDR1 and CDR2: SGHTA and FQGNSA. Trimming removed 5 bases from V and 0 bases from J, with 14 bases in between.

V and J are TRBV28 and TRBJ1-6; TRBD1 might be the D (6 bases). CDR3 size: 19 residues. V lost 1 base and J lost 0, with 16 bases in between. Germline CDR1 is MDHEN and CDR2 is SYDVKM. DNA for the CDR3: TGTGCCAGCAGTTTATCAGGGGTAGGGGTGAGCTCCTATAATTCACCCCTCCACTTT. Its translation is CASSLSGVGVSSYNSPLHF.

This clonotype was found many times. The rearrangement links TRBV4-3 to TRBJ1-4, with 7 nucleotides matching TRBD1. The V segment lost 1 base and the J segment 4 bases; nucleotides outside the gene matches: 6. This CDR3 is built from 16 residues. Germline CDR1 and CDR2: LGHNA and YSLEER. DNA for the CDR3: TGCGCCAGCAGCCAAGGCCCGGGACAGATTAATGAAAAACTGTTTTTT. It translates to CASSQGPGQINEKLFF.

This clonotype was counted a few times. The chain joins TRBV11-1 to TRBJ2-7; TRBD2 matches 7 bases. Germline trimming cut 0 bases from V and 0 bases from J; bases unmatched to any gene: 5. Germline CDR1 and CDR2: SGHAT and FQDESV (reference sequence). This CDR3 has 16 residues. CDR3 DNA sequence: TGTGCCAGCAGCTTAGCGCGGCTAGCGGCCTCCTACGAGCAGTACTTC. Translated: CASSLARLAASYEQYF.

This clonotype has only a few counts. Here the CDR3 reads CSARGDRPGTQYF. The CDR3 nucleotides read TGCAGTGCTAGAGGGGACCGCCCCGGAACGCAGTATTTT. The chain is built from TRBV20-1 and TRBJ2-3; D may match TRBD1 or TRBD2 (5 bases each). CDR1 DFQATT and CDR2 SNEGSKA come from the germline V gene (reference sequence). The V and J ends lost 1 base and 9 bases respectively, with 14 bases between them. CDR3 length: 13 residues.

The chain has TRBV2 and TRBJ1-5, with 7 nucleotides matching TRBD1. With V trimmed by 4 bases and J by 7 bases, 4 bases remained unmatched. CDR3 length: 13 residues. Germline V lookup: CDR1 SNHLY, CDR2 FYNNEI. The CDR3 DNA reads as TGTGCCAGCAGTGCCGACAGGGAACAGCCCCAGCATTTT. This codes for CASSADREQPQHF.

This clonotype was counted ten times or more. The chain has TRBV11-2 and TRBJ2-5, with 8 bases lining up with TRBD2. Germline-derived CDR1 and CDR2 are SGHAT and FQNNGV. The CDR3 totals 15 residues. V lost 0 bases, J lost 9 bases, and 9 bases stayed unmatched. Written as DNA, the CDR3 is TGTGCCAGCAGCTTAGAGGCGGGAGGTAGGAGGCCCCAGTACTTC. Protein: CASSLEAGGRRPQYF.

This clonotype showed up just a few times. The chain couples TRBV18 to TRBJ1-3; D is unclear. This CDR3 is 15 amino acids long. The V end was cut by 3 bases, the J end by 8 bases, with 17 bases between. Germline V gene lookup returns CDR1 KGHSH and CDR2 LQKENI. The chain's CDR3 is CASSPQKKTTDTIYF. In DNA, the CDR3 is TGTGCCAGCTCACCCCAGAAAAAAACTACGGACACCATATATTTT.

In its sample, this clonotype was seen a few times. This chain links TRBV5-1 with TRBJ1-1, with D hard to call. V was cut by 4 bases and J by 6 bases, with 16 bases left in between. CDR1 SGHRS and CDR2 YFSETQ come from the germline V gene. The CDR3 runs 14 residues. CDR3: CASSAGGVGPEAFF. In nucleotides, the CDR3 is TGCGCCAGCAGCGCTGGCGGAGTAGGGCCTGAAGCTTTCTTT.

This clonotype was detected a few times. The V gene is TRBV7-4, the J gene TRBJ1-2; no clear D gene. CDR1 is SGHVT and CDR2 is SQSDAQ in the germline V gene. V dropped 1 base and J dropped 7 bases, with 7 bases sitting between them. The CDR3 loop spans 12 amino acids. In DNA form, the CDR3 reads TGTGCCAGCAGCTTAGGAGTCGCTGGCTACACCTTC. Translation: CASSLGVAGYTF.

The rearrangement uses TRBV12-3 or TRBV12-4 and TRBJ2-1; D might be TRBD1 or TRBD2, each matching 5 bases. The CDR3 loop spans 15 amino acids. The V and J ends lost 3 bases and 4 bases respectively, with 13 bases between them. The CDR3 is CASSLGTLNYNEQFF. The CDR3 DNA sequence: TGTGCCAGCAGTTTGGGGACCCTGAATTACAATGAGCAGTTCTTC.

This clonotype occurred a few times. The chain carries TRBV18 and TRBJ2-2; no clear D. Per the germline V gene, CDR1 is KGHSH and CDR2 is LQKENI. The CDR3 runs to 13 residues. Trimming left V 1 base short and J 7 bases short, with 7 bases between. The CDR3 DNA sequence: TGTGCCAGCTCACCACGGTATATCGGGGAGCTGTTTTTT. Its protein is CASSPRYIGELFF.

This clonotype has more than one count but fewer than ten. The V and J genes are TRBV19 and TRBJ1-1, with D maybe TRBD1 (5 bases). Between the trimmed V and J ends, which lost 6 bases and 5 bases, there was a span of 16 bases. This CDR3 comprises 14 residues. CDR1 and CDR2 (germline): LNHDA, SQIVND (reference sequence). This CDR3 reads CASSLSRGVTEAFF. The CDR3 bases are TGTGCCAGTAGCCTATCTAGGGGTGTGACTGAAGCTTTCTTT.

The chain recombines TRBV12-3 or TRBV12-4 with TRBJ2-5; D is undetermined. V was cut by 1 base and J by 7 bases, with 10 bases left in between. The CDR3 is 13 residues long. CDR3 coding DNA: TGTGCCAGCAGTTTAGAACCTCGGCTGACCCAGTACTTC. Translated, it gives CASSLEPRLTQYF.

V usage is TRBV29-1 and J usage is TRBJ2-3; no clear D. The CDR3 covers 12 residues. V dropped 5 bases and J dropped 3 bases, with 9 bases sitting between them. Germline V gene sequence: CDR1 SQVTM, CDR2 ANQGSEA. The CDR3 loop reads CSVYGVTDTQYF. The CDR3 DNA reads TGCAGCGTTTATGGGGTTACAGATACGCAGTATTTT.

This clonotype was detected ten times or more. This rearrangement joins TRBV7-9 to TRBJ2-7; either TRBD1 or TRBD2 may fit D (5 bases each). Germline lookup yields CDR1 SEHNR and CDR2 FQNEAQ (reference sequence). Trimming cost V 5 bases and J 5 bases, with 25 bases left between them. CDR3 size: 17 residues. The CDR3 DNA follows: TGTGCCAGCAGCGCAAACATGGGGGACGGTAATGATCACGAGCAGTACTTC. It specifies CASSANMGDGNDHEQYF.

This clonotype appeared many times. This chain uses TRBV19 with TRBJ2-3; D gene unclear. This CDR3 has 15 amino acids. Looked up from germline, CDR1 is LNHDA and CDR2 is SQIVND (reference sequence). V was clipped by 3 bases and J by 1 base, with 11 bases between them. DNA of the CDR3: TGTGCCAGTAGTATGGGGATAACCCGCACAGATACGCAGTATTTT. Its translation: CASSMGITRTDTQYF.